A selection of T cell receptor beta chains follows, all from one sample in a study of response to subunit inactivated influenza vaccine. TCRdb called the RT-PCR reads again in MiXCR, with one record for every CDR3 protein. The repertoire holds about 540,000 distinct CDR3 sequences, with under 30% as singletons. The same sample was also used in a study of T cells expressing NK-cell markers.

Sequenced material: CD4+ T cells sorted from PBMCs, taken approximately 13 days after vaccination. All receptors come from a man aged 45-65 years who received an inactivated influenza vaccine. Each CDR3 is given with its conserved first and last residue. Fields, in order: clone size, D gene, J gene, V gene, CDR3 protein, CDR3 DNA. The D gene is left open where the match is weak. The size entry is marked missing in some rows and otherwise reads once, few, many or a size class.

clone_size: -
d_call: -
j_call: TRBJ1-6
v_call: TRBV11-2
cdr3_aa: CASSLDSVKNSPLHF
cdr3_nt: TGTGCCAGCAGCTTAGATTCAGTAAAAAATTCACCCCTCCACTTT

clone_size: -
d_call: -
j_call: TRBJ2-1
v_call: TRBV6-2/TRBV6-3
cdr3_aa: CASSYMQVTYNEQFF
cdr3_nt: TGTGCCAGCAGTTACATGCAGGTGACCTACAATGAGCAGTTCTTC

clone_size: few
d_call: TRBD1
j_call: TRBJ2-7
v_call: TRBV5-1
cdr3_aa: CASSLYPGQGRIEQYF
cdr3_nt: TGCGCCAGCAGCTTGTATCCGGGACAGGGACGAATCGAGCAGTACTTC

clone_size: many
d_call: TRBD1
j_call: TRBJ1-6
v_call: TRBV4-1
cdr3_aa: CASSRGQGNSPLHF
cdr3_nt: TGCGCCAGCAGCCGGGGACAGGGGAATTCACCCCTCCACTTT

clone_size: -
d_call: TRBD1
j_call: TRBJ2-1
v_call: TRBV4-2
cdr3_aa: CASSQAGQGFNEQFF
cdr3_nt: TGTGCCAGCAGCCAAGCAGGACAGGGTTTCAATGAGCAGTTCTTC

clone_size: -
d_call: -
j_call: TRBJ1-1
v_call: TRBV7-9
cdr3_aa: CASSFSSLNTEAFF
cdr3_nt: TGTGCCAGCAGCTTTTCGTCATTGAACACTGAAGCTTTCTTT

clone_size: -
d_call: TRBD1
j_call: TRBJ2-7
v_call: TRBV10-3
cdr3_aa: CAISESDRGWHF
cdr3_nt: TGTGCCATCAGTGAGTCTGACAGGGGGTGGCACTTC

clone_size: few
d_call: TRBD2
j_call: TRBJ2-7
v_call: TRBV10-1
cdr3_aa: CASSEVSTSGGPYEQYF
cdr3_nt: TGCGCCAGCAGTGAGGTATCGACTAGCGGGGGACCCTACGAGCAGTACTTC

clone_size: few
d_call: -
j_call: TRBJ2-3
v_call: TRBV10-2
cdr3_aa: CASGRGSGQRFTDTQYF
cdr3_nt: TGCGCCAGCGGCCGGGGATCTGGACAGAGATTCACAGATACGCAGTATTTT

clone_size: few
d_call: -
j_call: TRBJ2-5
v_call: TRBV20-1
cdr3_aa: CSARIPYAEGTQYF
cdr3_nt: TGCAGTGCTAGAATCCCCTACGCGGAGGGGACCCAGTACTTC

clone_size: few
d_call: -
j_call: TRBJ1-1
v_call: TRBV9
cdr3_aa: CASSVGVGRYFTEAFF
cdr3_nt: TGTGCCAGCAGCGTAGGGGTAGGGCGATATTTCACTGAAGCTTTCTTT